This T cell receptor (beta chain) was recorded in a study of Ad26.COV2.S vaccination and SARS-CoV-2 variants. Treatment: some 19 received Ad26.COV2.S at low or high dose, single or two shots; about 5 received placebo; per-sample allocation not given. The samples were gathered on day 63 after the first injection of vaccine or placebo. The table came from immunoSEQ multiplex PCR; TCRdb's copy has only in-frame clones and leaves some out. The table lists 380,000 or so clones, about four fifths of them singletons. Worth noting for this clone: One end of the junction is discordant with germline, which a read error may explain.

This specimen consisted of peripheral blood, obtained in a trial of Ad26.COV2.S vaccine versus placebo. The TCR originated in a person aged 18-65 years who received the Ad26.COV2.S COVID-19 vaccine or a placebo.

CDR3 DNA: TGCAGCGTCCGGGCCAAGAACATTCAGTACTTC. Protein sequence: CSVRAKNIQYF. This chain connects TRBV29-1 to TRBJ2-4; no firm D call. Germline lookup yields CDR1 SQVTM and CDR2 ANQGSEA. The CDR3 consists of 11 residues.